Shown below are 10 T cell receptor beta chains from a single sample sequenced in a study of cytomegalovirus exposure and HLA in healthy donors. The PCR had 60 Vbeta and 13 Jbeta primers. The table came from immunoSEQ multiplex PCR; TCRdb's copy has only in-frame clones and leaves some out. This sample's table has roughly 220,000 clones. Specimen: PBMCs. The receptors shown here come from a girl aged 2 to 10 in good health and CMV-seropositive.

The rearrangement joins TRBV27 to TRBJ2-1, with TRBD1 as a possible D gene (6 bases). Germline V gives CDR1 MNHEY, CDR2 SMNVEV (reference sequence). The CDR3 is 13 amino acids. Trimming stripped 5 bases from V and 7 bases from J, with 12 bases between. The CDR3 DNA is TGTGCCAGCAGTCCATCTCAGGGGAATGAGCAGTTCTTC. Translated, it gives CASSPSQGNEQFF.

This chain links TRBV7-2 with TRBJ2-1; D call uncertain. V dropped 5 bases and J dropped 4 bases, with 9 bases sitting between them. The CDR3 consists of 13 residues. The germline V gene has CDR1 SGHTA and CDR2 FQGNSA. The CDR3 sequence: CASSTTRYNEQFF. CDR3 DNA: TGTGCCAGCAGCACAACCCGTTACAATGAGCAGTTCTTC.

The chain couples TRBV19 to TRBJ1-5; D perhaps matches TRBD1 (6 bases). V was pared by 3 bases and J by 4 bases, with 13 bases between. Germline V CDR1 and CDR2: LNHDA, SQIVND (reference sequence). The CDR3 consists of 15 residues. The CDR3 sequence: CASSIAGTQNQPQHF. In nucleotides, the CDR3 is TGTGCCAGTAGTATCGCCGGGACACAAAATCAGCCCCAGCATTTT. The full variable domain, rest sourced from reference TRBV19 and TRBJ1-5, is DGGITQSPKYLFRKEGQNVTLSCEQNLNHDAMYWYRQDPGQGLRLIYYSQIVNDFQKGDIAEGYSVSREKKESFPLTVTSAQKNPTAFYLCASSIAGTQNQPQHFGDGTRLSIL.

The J gene is TRBJ1-1, the V gene TRBV7-9; D gene unclear. The germline V and J ends were trimmed by 5 bases and 1 base, with 14 bases remaining between them. The CDR3 has 15 amino acids. The V gene's germline CDR1 is SEHNR and CDR2 FQNEAQ (reference sequence). The CDR3 sequence is CASSPILQPNTEAFF. The CDR3 DNA follows: TGTGCCAGCAGCCCGATATTACAACCGAACACTGAAGCTTTCTTT.

This sequence joins TRBV5-1 and TRBJ2-5; 10 nucleotides line up with TRBD1. Germline-derived CDR1 and CDR2 are SGHRS and YFSETQ. Germline trimming cut 4 bases from V and 6 bases from J; bases unmatched to any gene: 9. The CDR3 contains 15 residues. In DNA, the CDR3 is TGCGCCAGCAGCGCGGGGGACAGGGGATTCCAGACCCAGTACTTC. It is translated as CASSAGDRGFQTQYF.

The genes are TRBV9 and TRBJ1-4, with D perhaps matching TRBD1 (6 bases). V shed 0 bases and J shed 9 bases, with 12 bases lying between them. The CDR3 length is 14 residues. The germline gives CDR1 SGDLS, CDR2 YYNGEE. CDR3 residues: CASSVGGPGKKLFF. Here the CDR3 DNA reads TGTGCCAGCAGCGTAGGGGGGCCCGGGAAAAAACTGTTTTTT.

This chain joins TRBV11-2 and TRBJ2-7, with 7 bases fitting TRBD1. The ends lost 7 bases at V and 7 bases at J; junction bases unmatched: 13. Germline loops: CDR1 SGHAT, CDR2 FQNNGV. The CDR3 sequence is 14 residues long. CDR3 coding DNA: TGTGCCAGCACCCCCACCCGTTACAGGGGAGAGCAGTACTTC. It is translated as CASTPTRYRGEQYF.

With respect to this clone: One end of the junction is discordant with germline, which a read error may explain. The CDR3 DNA sequence: TGTGCCGGCAGCTTAATGACAGGTACTTACGCTGAAGCTTTCTTT. It codes for CAGSLMTGTYAEAFF. The J gene is TRBJ1-1, the V gene TRBV7-9; tentative D call: TRBD1 (6 bases). The CDR3 extends over 15 amino acids. Germline V gene sequence: CDR1 SEHNR, CDR2 FQNEAQ (reference sequence).

The rearrangement joins TRBV28 to TRBJ2-1, with TRBD2 matching over 8 bases. J was trimmed by 10 bases and V by 2 bases; bases with no gene match: 10. The germline V gene has CDR1 MDHEN and CDR2 SYDVKM. The CDR3 is 15 residues long. CDR3 amino acids: CASSLPSGLDYEQFF. CDR3 DNA sequence: TGTGCCAGCAGTTTACCCTCGGGACTAGATTACGAGCAGTTCTTC. The variable domain in full, with the rest retrieved from reference TRBV28 and TRBJ2-1, is DVKVTQSSRYLVKRTGEKVFLECVQDMDHENMFWYRQDPGLGLRLIYFSYDVKMKEKGDIPEGYSVSREKKERFSLILESASTNQTSMYLCASSLPSGLDYEQFFGPGTRLTVL.

The rearrangement links TRBV6-1 to TRBJ2-7; TRBD1 matches 9 bases. Germline lookup yields CDR1 MNHNS and CDR2 SASEGT. The CDR3 spans 15 residues. After removal of 8 bases from V and 1 base from J, the junction contained 9 bases not matched to a gene. The CDR3, as DNA: TGTGCCAGCCGTTTTCCACAGGGGGCTTCCTACGAGCAGTACTTC. Its translation is CASRFPQGASYEQYF.